This TCR beta chain is from a study of blood T cell repertoires in COVID-19. Study-wide background: Samples representing acute and convalescent COVID-19 were sourced from the United States, Italy and Spain. From T cells, B-cell-depleted T cells, or PBMCs came the material, which was cDNA or gDNA.

This CDR3 is 15 amino acids long. J lost 0 bases, V lost 4 bases, and 5 bases had no gene match. Germline CDR1 reads SGHRS; CDR2 reads YFSETQ. As originally analysed: Amplification with reference gene primers provided the estimates of nucleated cell counts. The assay was immunoSEQ multiplex PCR, and TCRdb's table has in-frame clones only and misses some. V and J calls and clone size are given by that table; D and trimming were obtained from the DNA. In the table there are approximately 65,000 clones, roughly 89% of which are singletons. The TCR sequence derives from a woman in her 50s with active COVID-19. What was sequenced was peripheral blood. The chain has TRBV5-1 and TRBJ2-7, with 9 bases matching TRBD1. The DNA of the CDR3 is TGCGCCAGCAGCAACGGACAGGGGCGCTCCTACGAGCAGTACTTC. Translation gives CASSNGQGRSYEQYF.